The present T cell receptor beta chain was sequenced within a study of T cell responses to AZD1222 COVID-19 vaccine. The CDR3 contains 15 residues. Germline V gives CDR1 LNHDA, CDR2 SQIVND (reference sequence). Trimming at V came to 6 bases and at J to 3 bases, leaving 8 bases not matched to a gene. Measured with immunoSEQ multiplex PCR; TCRdb has only the in-frame clones, and not every one. The sample has about 110,000 clones; roughly 87% are singletons. This sample comprised peripheral blood, obtained on day 0 of AZD1222 vaccination. The rearrangement joins TRBV19 to TRBJ1-2, with 9 nucleotides matching TRBD1. This sequence originates from an adult in good health. CDR3 protein: CASSPRTGVYYGYTF. The CDR3 DNA reads TGTGCCAGTAGCCCCAGGACAGGGGTATACTATGGCTACACCTTC. The full variable domain, rest sourced from reference TRBV19 and TRBJ1-2, is DGGITQSPKYLFRKEGQNVTLSCEQNLNHDAMYWYRQDPGQGLRLIYYSQIVNDFQKGDIAEGYSVSREKKESFPLTVTSAQKNPTAFYLCASSPRTGVYYGYTFGSGTRLTVV.